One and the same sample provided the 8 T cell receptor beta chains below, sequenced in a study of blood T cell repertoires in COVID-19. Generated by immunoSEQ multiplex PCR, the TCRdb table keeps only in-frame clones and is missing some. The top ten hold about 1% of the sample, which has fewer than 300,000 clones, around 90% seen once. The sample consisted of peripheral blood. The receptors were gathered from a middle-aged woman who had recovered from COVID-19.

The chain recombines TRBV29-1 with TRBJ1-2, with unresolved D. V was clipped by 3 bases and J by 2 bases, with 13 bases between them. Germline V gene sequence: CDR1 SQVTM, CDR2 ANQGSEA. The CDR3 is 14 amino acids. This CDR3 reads CSVDGPVSNYGYTF. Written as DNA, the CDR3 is TGCAGCGTTGATGGGCCGGTCAGCAACTATGGCTACACCTTC.

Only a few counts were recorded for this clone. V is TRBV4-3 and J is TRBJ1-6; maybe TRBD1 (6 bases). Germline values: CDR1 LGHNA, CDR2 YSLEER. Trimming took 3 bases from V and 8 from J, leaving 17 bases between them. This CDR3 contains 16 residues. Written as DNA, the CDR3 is TGCGCCAGCAGCCACAGAACAACAAAGGGGGATTCACCCCTCCACTTT. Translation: CASSHRTTKGDSPLHF.

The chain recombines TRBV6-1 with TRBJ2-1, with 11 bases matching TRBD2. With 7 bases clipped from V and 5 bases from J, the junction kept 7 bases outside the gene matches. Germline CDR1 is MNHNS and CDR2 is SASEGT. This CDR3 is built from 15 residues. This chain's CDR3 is CASTPGLAGDNEQFF. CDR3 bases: TGTGCCAGCACCCCCGGACTAGCGGGTGACAATGAGCAGTTCTTC.

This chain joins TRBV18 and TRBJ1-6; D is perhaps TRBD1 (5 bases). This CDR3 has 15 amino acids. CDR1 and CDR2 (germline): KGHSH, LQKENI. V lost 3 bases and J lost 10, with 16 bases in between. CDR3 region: CASSPGGSSDSPLHF. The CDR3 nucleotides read TGTGCCAGCTCACCGGGGGGAAGTTCGGACTCACCCCTCCACTTT.

The CDR3 DNA is TGCGCCAGCAGCCAAGATCTGACTGAAGCTTTCTTT. Its protein is CASSQDLTEAFF. The chain links TRBV4-3 to TRBJ1-1; D uncertain. V dropped 0 bases and J dropped 5 bases, with 4 bases sitting between them. Germline loops: CDR1 LGHNA, CDR2 YSLEER. This CDR3 contains 12 residues.

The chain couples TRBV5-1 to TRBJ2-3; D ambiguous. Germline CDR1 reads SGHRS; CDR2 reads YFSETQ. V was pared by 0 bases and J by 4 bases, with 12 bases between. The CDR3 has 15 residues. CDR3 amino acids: CASSLAPVASDTQYF. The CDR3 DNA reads TGCGCCAGCAGCTTGGCCCCGGTAGCCTCAGATACGCAGTATTTT.

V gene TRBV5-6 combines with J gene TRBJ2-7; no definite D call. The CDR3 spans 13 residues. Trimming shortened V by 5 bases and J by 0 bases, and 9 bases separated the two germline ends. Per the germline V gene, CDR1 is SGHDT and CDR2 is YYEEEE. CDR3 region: CASSRSPSYEQYV. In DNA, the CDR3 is TGTGCCAGCAGTCGGAGCCCCTCCTACGAGCAGTACGTC.

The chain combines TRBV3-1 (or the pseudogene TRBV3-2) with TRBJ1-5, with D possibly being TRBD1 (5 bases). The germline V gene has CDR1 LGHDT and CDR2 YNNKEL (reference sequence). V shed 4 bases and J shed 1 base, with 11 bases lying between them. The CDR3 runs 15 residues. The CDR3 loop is CASSPVPGSNQPQHF. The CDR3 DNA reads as TGTGCCAGCAGCCCTGTCCCAGGGAGCAATCAGCCCCAGCATTTT.